One TCR beta chain is described in this entry. What antigen it recognizes has not been identified. Base quality data are lacking; no much larger clone is found one base away. Preparation of the library involved the immunoSEQ multiplex PCR assay. A mixture of 60 forward primers for TCR Vbeta segments and 13 reverse primers for TCR Jbeta segments was used in the multiplex PCR. The CDR3 region of rearranged TCR beta genes was amplified from genomic DNA by a multiplex PCR assay. Amplified TCR beta libraries were sequenced as 87-base-pair reads on the Illumina HiSeq System. The paper's processing steps were these. A later analysis tallied around 82 million unique TCR beta chains across the 666 repertoires, and about 10 million of those chains were shared by two or more donors. A nearest-neighbor algorithm error-corrected the raw reads and collapsed the reads into unique sequences, merging closely related sequences to remove PCR and sequencing errors. To assign V, D and J gene segments, CDR3 sequences were aligned to IMGT reference sequences. For a sequence to be retained, at least a six-nucleotide match to both a V gene segment and a J gene segment was required. Rearrangements were classified as productive when the CDR3 lacked stop codons and remained in frame with V and J, and all other rearrangements were classified as non-productive. CDR3 was defined according to IMGT convention as the region running from the second conserved V-encoded cysteine to the conserved J-encoded phenylalanine. The earlier analysis of 587 of the donors excluded sequences that lacked an unambiguous match to a single V gene segment. An earlier analysis of several hundred of the donors classified V segments as functional when productive rearrangements were above 56.7% and as segregating when the standard deviation between donors was above 5%. A statistical classification framework was built to diagnose cytomegalovirus status from the catalog of TCR beta chain sequences. A later analysis assigned V and J genes by comparing TCR nucleotide sequences with IMGT/GENE-DB human TR gene sequences. The TCRdist pipeline was used in a later analysis to assign CDR3 sequences and most-parsimonious VDJ recombination scenarios. In a later analysis, every TCR beta chain was defined by the combination of its CDR3 amino acid sequence and its V-gene family, and reads without a unique V-gene family were dropped. To address suspected cross-contamination and a sequencing artifact, a later analysis removed 450 to 700 highly shared, low-generation-probability nucleotide sequences. In a later analysis, a clonal expansion index was calculated for each public chain from normalized within-repertoire ranks of inferred template counts. In a later analysis, generation probabilities were computed using a VDJ recombination model fitted to out-of-frame rearrangements, and the results were checked against IGoR. In a later analysis, TCR-TCR, TCR-HLA and TCR-CMV co-occurrence was scored with hypergeometric tests, and a repertoire-size bias correction was applied to TCR pairs. In a later analysis, false discovery rates were estimated by permuting HLA or CMV assignments 20 times. In a later analysis, co-occurring TCRs were grouped with DBSCAN, and TCRdist sequence similarity was added when clustering was performed within HLA-allele-positive subsets. Co-occurrence clustering excluded repertoires with fewer than 30,000 or more than 120,000 public chains, plus five with anomalous nucleotide sharing. Entries here come from immuneACCESS through TCRdb and include only in-frame sequences with V and J called. Some clones fail to appear in such tables; in the studies checked, an unresolved V gene covers under half of the shortfall, and the cause of the remainder is unknown. V and J calls and clone size follow that table, whereas D and trimming were derived from the DNA. The sample includes roughly 90,000 clones, with just under 90% observed a single time. Roughly 2.3% of the sample is in the top ten clones.

The data were obtained in a study of cytomegalovirus exposure and HLA in healthy donors (dated by TCRdb to the late 2010s). About the investigation overall: An earlier analysis of more than 550 of the donors reported 276 Gb of sequence data and 117 million unique TCR beta sequences obtained from approximately 180 million T cells. About 280 gigabases of sequencing data and approximately 80 million unique TCR sequences were included in an early release covering under 650 HLA-typed donors. The genetic ancestry cluster associated with self-reported Caucasian donors included over 80% of the roughly 360 genotyped donors. The aim of the study was to test whether cataloging public T cell receptors could identify signatures of past pathogen exposure. The study used immunosequencing to profile the T cell repertoires of under 700 subjects and linked those repertoires to cytomegalovirus serostatus. Along with the 666-subject first cohort, a separate validation cohort of over a hundred different subjects was used. High-throughput TCR immunosequencing, statistical association of individual TCRs with disease status, and machine learning were combined to predict cytomegalovirus infection status. A later analysis re-analyzed previously published TCR beta repertoires from 650 to 800 donors and added high-resolution HLA genotyping to study TCR occurrence patterns. In the later analysis, no new phenotypic data were used to find candidate immune exposures; instead, reliance was placed on TCR beta sequences and their occurrence across donors. An earlier analysis of some 500 of the donors used high-throughput TCR beta sequencing to judge whether each TCR beta V gene segment behaved as functional or pseudogenic. Donor age, sex, ethnicity and CMV serostatus were collected together with the repertoire data. A later genetic analysis used genome-wide SNP genotypes for about 65% of the 666 donors, treating that subset as a discovery cohort. Every repertoire in the discovery cohort had been generated on one and the same sequencing platform. Class I and class II HLA loci were covered by the typing at four-digit resolution. The number of typed donors differed by locus: roughly 629-640 for A, B, C, DRB1 and DQB1; some 540 for DQA1; around 580 for DPA1; and about 450 for DPB1. A few DR-DQ haplotypes were handled as single units for association and clustering because linkage in the cohort was strong. Across 398 genotyped donors of the cohort, an average of about 200,000 unique TCR beta nucleotide sequences per donor were sequenced, and around 19% of those sequences were non-productive.

The cohort consisted of 666 healthy bone marrow donors. All cohort members were sampled while nominally healthy, although unrecorded immune exposures were likely present. The donor tested CMV seronegative and was one of the 352 seronegative cohort members. A peripheral blood sample was collected from each donor, and TCR beta sequencing was performed on peripheral blood mononuclear cells. Genomic DNA extraction from the blood cell samples was performed with the Qiagen DNeasy Blood Extraction Kit. V drops 4 bases and J drops 4 bases, leaving 18 bases in between. From its cysteine to its phenylalanine, the CDR3 spans 15 amino acids. Here the CDR3 DNA is all that survives: 45 bases in frame from base 1. For CDR1 and CDR2, the germline V gene (reference sequence) lists SGHNT and YYREEE. Findings and caveats that apply to the study as a whole: In this cohort, only TCR beta chains were sequenced, and detectable features were limited by the absence of alpha or paired-chain data. Some IMGT-functional V segments, including TRBV6-2 and TRBV6-3, could not be distinguished by the 87-base-pair reads and were therefore excluded. The authors suggested that the approach could potentially be generalized to other disease states and immunological phenotypes. The presence/absence analyses assumed that sequencing depth was roughly uniform across donors, and that assumption may not be true. Assigning TCR associations to individual alleles was difficult when HLA alleles, especially DR and DQ, strongly co-occurred. In a later analysis, the rate of TCR association differed among HLA loci, with DRB1 alleles having the most associated TCRs and HLA-C alleles having the fewest. A later analysis found that HLA-associated TCR beta chains were more clonally expanded and had lower generation probabilities than equally common non-associated chains. A later analysis reported that several top co-occurrence clusters appeared linked to parvovirus B19, influenza, CMV and Epstein-Barr virus. In vitro tests confirmed that three of the cytomegalovirus-associated TCR beta chains recognize cytomegalovirus antigens. In an earlier analysis of about 600 of the donors, most TCR beta V segments appeared in productive rearrangements about 90% or about 30% of the time, broadly matching IMGT annotations. A group of highly shared sequence variants was considered likely to be a technical artifact of the sequencing pipeline. Correlated functional status among segregating V segments might reflect linkage disequilibrium, but an unknown experimental factor could not be ruled out. Compared with the approximately 670-donor mean, donors in an Asian-associated ancestry cluster had fewer N-insertions in productive TCRs, according to a later genetic analysis. A further reported finding was that TCR beta sequences accurately predicted the HLA-A and HLA-B alleles for most subjects in the first cohort. Because counts were too low, 15 or so rarely observed V segments, including chromosome 9 orphons, were excluded from the earlier analysis of 587 of the donors. A total of fewer than 200 TCR beta chains were listed by the study as associated with cytomegalovirus. The classifier was reported to diagnose cytomegalovirus status with high specificity and sensitivity in both the original and validation cohorts. Most TCR sequences were seen in very few donors, while some public TCRs were found in many individuals. Because some donors lacked HLA typing at each locus, the association tests relied only on the typed subset. V-gene and J-gene trimming of TCR beta chains was associated with a missense DCLRE1C variant in a later genetic analysis, and the association was replicated in an independent cohort. According to a later analysis, most CMV-associated TCR beta chains appeared to be HLA-restricted, and the HLA associations seemed to be driven largely by CMV exposure. For the cohort, immune exposure information was limited to CMV serostatus. Specific HLA alleles were associated with 15,000 to 20,000 TCR beta sequences at a false discovery rate of 0.05 in a later analysis.

The specimen was PBMCs. The sequence came from a man between 18 and 29 years old in good health and CMV-seronegative. The chain was built from TRBV5-4 and TRBJ2-7; the D gene is possibly TRBD2, with 6 bases matching. Here is the DNA: TGTGCCAGCAGCCCAAGTTCGGGGGAATGGTACGAGCAGTACTTC. It translates as CASSPSSGEWYEQYF.